The 26 T cell receptor beta chains presented below share a single source sample, sequenced in a study of shared clonotypes between healthy human individuals. Profiled with immunoSEQ multiplex PCR; TCRdb holds only in-frame clones, not every one. The profile shows hundreds of thousands of clones, 85% to 95% of them singletons. In the naive CD8 group, cells lacked CD45RO and were positively selected for CCR7, so terminally differentiated effector memory CD45RA+ cells were left out. The source material was naive CD8+ T cells sorted from blood. Receptors originate from a woman in her twenties or thirties in good health.

This clone was counted a single time. The chain has TRBV20-1 and TRBJ2-5; D gene uncertain. The CDR3 is 10 residues long. Trimming left V 8 bases short and J 3 bases short, with 7 bases between. Germline V lookup: CDR1 DFQATT, CDR2 SNEGSKA (reference sequence). Written as DNA, the CDR3 is TGCAGTTACGGAGAAGAGACCCAGTACTTC. Translated: CSYGEETQYF.

This chain uses TRBV14 with TRBJ2-7; D unresolved. Trimming took 1 base from V and 4 from J, leaving 11 bases between them. The germline gives CDR1 SGHDN, CDR2 FVKESK. This CDR3 region has 14 residues. CDR3 sequence: CASSQGSIWYEQYF. The CDR3, as DNA: TGTGCCAGCAGCCAAGGGTCCATTTGGTACGAGCAGTACTTC.

The chain couples TRBV27 to TRBJ1-1; D is possibly TRBD1 (5 bases). Germline values: CDR1 MNHEY, CDR2 SMNVEV (reference sequence). Trimming left V 3 bases short and J 7 bases short, with 12 bases between. The CDR3 consists of 13 residues. The CDR3 loop is CASSFLGVGEAFF. CDR3 sequence (DNA): TGTGCCAGCAGTTTCCTGGGGGTTGGTGAAGCTTTCTTT.

This clone was observed a single time. This sequence joins TRBV27 and TRBJ2-3, with a possible D match to TRBD1 (5 bases). The V gene lost 6 bases and the J gene lost 6 bases, with 10 bases spanning the gap. From germline, CDR1 is MNHEY and CDR2 SMNVEV (reference sequence). This CDR3 region has 12 residues. This CDR3 reads CASRSPGDTQYF. The CDR3 DNA sequence: TGTGCCAGCAGGTCGCCAGGGGATACGCAGTATTTT.

The chain carries TRBV4-1 and TRBJ2-2; 8 bases fit TRBD2. The V gene end was trimmed by 3 bases and the J gene end by 9 bases; junction bases not matched to a gene: 15. CDR3 length equals 17 residues. In germline, CDR1 is MGHRA, CDR2 YSYEKL. The CDR3 loop is CASSQFDTAGELWELFF. Written as DNA, the CDR3 is TGCGCCAGCAGCCAGTTCGATACAGCGGGAGAACTATGGGAGCTGTTTTTT.

The chain joins TRBV4-2 to TRBJ1-4; D gene ambiguous. The V and J ends lost 5 bases and 7 bases respectively, with 11 bases between them. The CDR3 has 13 amino acids. Germline V CDR1 and CDR2: LGHNA, YNFKEQ. In DNA, the CDR3 is TGTGCCAGCAGCTTAGATGCCAGTGAAAAACTGTTTTTT. It translates to CASSLDASEKLFF.

The genes are TRBV6-5 and TRBJ2-7, with D perhaps matching TRBD1 (6 bases). The CDR3 has 14 amino acids. Trimming took 7 bases from V and 5 from J, leaving 18 bases between them. Germline V lookup: CDR1 MNHEY, CDR2 SVGAGI. The CDR3 spells CASTTSGEANEQYF. Here the CDR3 DNA reads TGTGCCAGCACCACCTCAGGGGAAGCGAACGAGCAGTACTTC.

This chain uses TRBV19 with TRBJ1-5; possible D gene TRBD1, 5 bases. Deletions cut 0 bases from V and 7 bases from J, with 13 bases between. The CDR3 length is 15 residues. CDR1 is LNHDA, CDR2 SQIVND, per germline (reference sequence). CDR3 sequence reads: CASSIDRDFRQPQHF. The CDR3 bases are TGTGCCAGTAGTATAGATCGGGACTTTCGGCAGCCCCAGCATTTT.

The chain recombines TRBV27 with TRBJ1-1, with D hard to call. The V end was cut by 6 bases, the J end by 4 bases, with 15 bases between. The CDR3 is 14 amino acids. Germline lookup yields CDR1 MNHEY and CDR2 SMNVEV (reference sequence). CDR3 nucleotide sequence: TGTGCCAGCAGGGACCCGGGGTTCCGCACTGAAGCTTTCTTT. Its translation is CASRDPGFRTEAFF.

This clone was found a few times. This chain links TRBV7-9 with TRBJ2-7; D is perhaps TRBD2 (5 bases). The germline V gene has CDR1 SEHNR and CDR2 FQNEAQ (reference sequence). The CDR3 is made up of 15 amino acids. Trimming took off 5 bases at V and 9 bases at J, with 23 bases between the two ends. In nucleotides, the CDR3 is TGTGCCAGCAGCCACTCCATGCTAGCCTACGAATCGCAGTACTTC. It translates to CASSHSMLAYESQYF. Full variable domain (remainder filled in from reference TRBV7-9 and TRBJ2-7): DTGVSQNPRHKITKRGQNVTFRCDPISEHNRLYWYRQTLGQGPEFLTYFQNEAQLEKSRLLSDRFSAERPKGSFSTLEIQRTEQGDSAMYLCASSHSMLAYESQYFGPGTRLTVT.

The V gene is TRBV11-2, the J gene TRBJ2-1, with TRBD2 matching 8 bases. CDR1 SGHAT and CDR2 FQNNGV come from the germline V gene. The V segment lost 5 bases and the J segment 4 bases; nucleotides outside the gene matches: 13. The CDR3 has 17 amino acids. The CDR3 loop is CASSLLFPGGPYNEQFF. The CDR3 DNA follows: TGTGCCAGCAGCCTGCTTTTTCCGGGAGGGCCTTACAATGAGCAGTTCTTC.

The chain is built from TRBV27 and TRBJ1-2; D unclear. Deletions cut 1 base from V and 4 bases from J, with 10 bases between. Germline assignment: CDR1 MNHEY and CDR2 SMNVEV (reference sequence). The CDR3 sequence is 14 residues long. DNA of the CDR3: TGTGCCAGCAGTTTATTAGGTGGCGGCTATGGCTACACCTTC. Translated, it gives CASSLLGGGYGYTF.

The chain recombines TRBV29-1 with TRBJ1-1; D is perhaps TRBD1 (5 bases). The germline V gene encodes CDR1 SQVTM and CDR2 ANQGSEA. V lost 6 bases to trimming and J lost 1 base, with 15 bases between them. This CDR3 is 14 amino acids long. CDR3 nucleotide sequence: TGCAGCGTCGCTGGAACTGACAGGAACACTGAAGCTTTCTTT. Amino acid sequence: CSVAGTDRNTEAFF.

V and J are TRBV29-1 and TRBJ1-2; D perhaps matches TRBD1 (5 bases). Trimming stripped 3 bases from V and 0 bases from J, with 8 bases between. The length of the CDR3 is 13 residues. Germline V gives CDR1 SQVTM, CDR2 ANQGSEA. The chain's CDR3 is CSVDWGTNYGYTF. CDR3 nucleotides: TGCAGCGTTGATTGGGGGACTAACTATGGCTACACCTTC.

The chain uses TRBV27 and TRBJ2-7; D might be TRBD2 (5 bases). Trimming removed 6 bases at V and 7 bases at J, with 13 bases between. The CDR3 runs to 12 residues. Germline-derived CDR1 and CDR2 are MNHEY and SMNVEV (reference sequence). CDR3 sequence: CASSTSTREQYF. The DNA for the CDR3 is TGTGCCAGCAGCACCTCCACTAGGGAGCAGTACTTC.

The J gene is TRBJ1-1, the V gene TRBV28, with D possibly matching TRBD1 (6 bases). Germline CDR1 is MDHEN and CDR2 is SYDVKM. Between the trimmed V and J ends, which lost 4 bases and 13 bases, there was a span of 19 bases. The CDR3 length is 13 residues. The CDR3 region is CASSYGGPAGVFF. The DNA for the CDR3 is TGTGCCAGCAGTTACGGGGGCCCGGCGGGTGTTTTCTTT.

This chain links TRBV6-4 with TRBJ1-2; the D is unclear. The germline V gene has CDR1 MRHNA and CDR2 SNTAGT. Trimming took 3 bases from V and 3 from J, leaving 14 bases between them. There are 15 residues in the CDR3. CDR3 in amino acids: CASSDYPRADYGYTF. DNA of the CDR3: TGTGCCAGCAGTGATTACCCTAGGGCGGACTATGGCTACACCTTC.

This clone was recorded once. CDR3 nucleotide sequence: TGCGCCAGCAGCCGCCAACCCACAGGGTCTGGCAATCAGCCCCAGCATTTT. Amino acids: CASSRQPTGSGNQPQHF. The V call is TRBV4-1, the J call TRBJ1-5; D perhaps matches TRBD1 (6 bases). CDR1 MGHRA and CDR2 YSYEKL come from the germline V gene. Trimming left V 4 bases short and J 2 bases short, with 18 bases between. The CDR3 extends over 17 amino acids.

The chain couples TRBV28 to TRBJ1-5; no definite D call. Germline CDR1 reads MDHEN; CDR2 reads SYDVKM. This CDR3 spans 14 amino acids. V lost 2 bases and J lost 7, with 12 bases in between. The CDR3 DNA follows: TGTGCCAGCAGTTTAATGGGAGCGGAACAGCCCCAGCATTTT. It specifies CASSLMGAEQPQHF. Full variable domain (outside the CDR3, taken from reference TRBV28 and TRBJ1-5): DVKVTQSSRYLVKRTGEKVFLECVQDMDHENMFWYRQDPGLGLRLIYFSYDVKMKEKGDIPEGYSVSREKKERFSLILESASTNQTSMYLCASSLMGAEQPQHFGDGTRLSIL.

The chain carries TRBV19 and TRBJ2-1, with 7 bases lining up with TRBD1. Losses at the gene ends were 5 bases for V and 6 bases for J; bases not matched to a gene: 7. The CDR3 length is 14 residues. Germline-derived CDR1 and CDR2 are LNHDA and SQIVND (reference sequence). This CDR3 is CASSLQGRFNEQFF. DNA for the CDR3: TGTGCCAGTAGTTTACAGGGGCGGTTCAATGAGCAGTTCTTC.

A remark on this clone: Other DNA sequences within the sample encode an identical CDR3. V gene TRBV19 combines with J gene TRBJ2-6; no clear D. The CDR3 extends over 15 amino acids. Looked up from germline, CDR1 is LNHDA and CDR2 is SQIVND (reference sequence). The ends were cut back, 1 base at V and 0 bases at J, with 4 bases in the middle. CDR3 bases: TGTGCCAGTAGTATAGGACTCTCTGGGGCCAACGTCCTGACTTTC. Amino acids: CASSIGLSGANVLTF.

The CDR3 coding sequence is TGTGCCAGCCTACAGGGAGCGGGCAATGAGCAGTTCTTC. Residues: CASLQGAGNEQFF. The chain combines TRBV19 with TRBJ2-1; D tentatively fits TRBD1 or TRBD2 (6 bases each). V lost 9 bases and J lost 6, with 15 bases in between. Germline V gene lookup returns CDR1 LNHDA and CDR2 SQIVND (reference sequence). This CDR3 is 13 amino acids long.

The V gene is TRBV5-6, the J gene TRBJ2-7; D is unclear. In germline, CDR1 is SGHDT, CDR2 YYEEEE. V shed 4 bases and J shed 2 bases, with 7 bases lying between them. The CDR3 loop spans 12 amino acids. CDR3 sequence (DNA): TGTGCCAGCAGCCGACAAACCTACGAGCAGTACTTC. Its translation: CASSRQTYEQYF. The full variable domain, its missing parts supplied by reference TRBV5-6 and TRBJ2-7, is DAGVTQSPTHLIKTRGQQVTLRCSPKSGHDTVSWYQQALGQGPQFIFQYYEEEERQRGNFPDRFSGHQFPNYSSELNVNALLLGDSALYLCASSRQTYEQYFGPGTRLTVT.

This clone showed up just a few times. The V call is TRBV6-1, the J call TRBJ2-7, with D possibly being TRBD1 (6 bases). The CDR3 is 15 amino acids. Germline CDR1 reads MNHNS; CDR2 reads SASEGT. Trimming took off 3 bases at V and 6 bases at J, with 18 bases between the two ends. As DNA, the CDR3 is TGTGCCAGCAGTGACCAAACGCAGGGGATCTCCGAGCAGTACTTC. This codes for CASSDQTQGISEQYF.

The gene calls are TRBV7-8 and TRBJ1-2; D possibly corresponds to TRBD1 (6 bases). The CDR3 contains 15 residues. CDR1 SGHVS and CDR2 FQNEAQ come from the germline V gene. V shed 1 base and J shed 8 bases, with 17 bases lying between them. The CDR3 is CASSLDFYGGGGYTF. The DNA of the CDR3 is TGTGCCAGCAGCTTAGATTTTTACGGCGGGGGCGGCTACACCTTC.

The CDR3 DNA reads as TGTGCCAGTAGTGATACAGGGGGCGAGGACACAGATACGCAGTATTTT. Its protein is CASSDTGGEDTDTQYF. The chain employs TRBV19 and TRBJ2-3; 9 bases fit TRBD1. The CDR3 covers 16 residues. Trimming cost V 5 bases and J 2 bases; bases outside gene matches: 8. Germline CDR1 reads LNHDA; CDR2 reads SQIVND (reference sequence).